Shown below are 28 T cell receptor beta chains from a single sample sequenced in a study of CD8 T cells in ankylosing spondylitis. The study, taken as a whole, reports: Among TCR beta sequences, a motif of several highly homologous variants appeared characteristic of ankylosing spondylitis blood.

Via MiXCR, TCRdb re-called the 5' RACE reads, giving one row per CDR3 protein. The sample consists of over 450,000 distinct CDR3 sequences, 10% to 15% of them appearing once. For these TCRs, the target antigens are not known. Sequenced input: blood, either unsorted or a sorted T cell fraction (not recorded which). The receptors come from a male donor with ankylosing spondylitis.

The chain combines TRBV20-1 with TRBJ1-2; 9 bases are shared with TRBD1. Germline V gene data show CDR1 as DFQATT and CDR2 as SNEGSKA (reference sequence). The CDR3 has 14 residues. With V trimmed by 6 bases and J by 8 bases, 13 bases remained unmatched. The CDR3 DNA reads TGCAGTGCCTCGGATCGGGACAGGGTCTCCGGCTACACCTTC. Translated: CSASDRDRVSGYTF.

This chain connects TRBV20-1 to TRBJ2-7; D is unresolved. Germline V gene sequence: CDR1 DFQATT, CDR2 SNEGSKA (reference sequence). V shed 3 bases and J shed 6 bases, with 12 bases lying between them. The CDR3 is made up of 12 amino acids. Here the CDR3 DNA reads TGCAGTGCTAGGGTCCACAGTGCCGAGCAGTACTTC. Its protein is CSARVHSAEQYF.

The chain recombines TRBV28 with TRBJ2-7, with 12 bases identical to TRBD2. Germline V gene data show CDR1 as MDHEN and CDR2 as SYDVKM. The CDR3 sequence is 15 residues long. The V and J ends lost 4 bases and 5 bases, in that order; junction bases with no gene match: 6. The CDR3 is CASSSLAGGSNEQYV. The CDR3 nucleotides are TGTGCCAGCAGTTCCCTAGCGGGAGGGTCGAACGAGCAGTACGTC.

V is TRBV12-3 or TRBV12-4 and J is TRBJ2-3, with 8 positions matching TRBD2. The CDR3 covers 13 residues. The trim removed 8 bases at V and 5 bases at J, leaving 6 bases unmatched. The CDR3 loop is CASGGTSQDTQYF. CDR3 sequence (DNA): TGTGCCAGCGGCGGGACTAGTCAAGATACGCAGTATTTT.

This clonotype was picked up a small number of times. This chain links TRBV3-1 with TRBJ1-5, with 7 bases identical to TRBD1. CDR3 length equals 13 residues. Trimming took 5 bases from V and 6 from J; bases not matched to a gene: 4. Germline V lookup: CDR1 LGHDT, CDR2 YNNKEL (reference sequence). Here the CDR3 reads CASSAQGIQPQHF. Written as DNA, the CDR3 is TGTGCCAGCAGCGCACAGGGGATTCAGCCCCAGCATTTT.

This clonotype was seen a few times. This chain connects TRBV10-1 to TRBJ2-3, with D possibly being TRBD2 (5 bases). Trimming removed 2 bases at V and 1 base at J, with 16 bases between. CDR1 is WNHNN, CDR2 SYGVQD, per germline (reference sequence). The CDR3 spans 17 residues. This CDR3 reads CASSERHLMGGTDTQYF. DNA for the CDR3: TGCGCCAGCAGTGAGAGGCATCTAATGGGAGGCACAGATACGCAGTATTTT.

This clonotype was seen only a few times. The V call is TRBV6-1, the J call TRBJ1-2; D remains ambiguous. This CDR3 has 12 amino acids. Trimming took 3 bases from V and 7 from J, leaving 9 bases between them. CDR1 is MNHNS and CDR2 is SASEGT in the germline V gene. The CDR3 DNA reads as TGTGCCAGCAGTGACTGGTCATCTGGCTACACCTTC. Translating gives CASSDWSSGYTF.

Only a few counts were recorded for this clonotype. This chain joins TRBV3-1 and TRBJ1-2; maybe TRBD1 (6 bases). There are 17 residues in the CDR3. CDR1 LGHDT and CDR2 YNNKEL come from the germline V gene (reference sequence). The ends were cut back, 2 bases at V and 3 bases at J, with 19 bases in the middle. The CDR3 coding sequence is TGTGCCAGCAGCCAAACCCTCCCGGGACAAGGGTACTATGGCTACACCTTC. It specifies CASSQTLPGQGYYGYTF.

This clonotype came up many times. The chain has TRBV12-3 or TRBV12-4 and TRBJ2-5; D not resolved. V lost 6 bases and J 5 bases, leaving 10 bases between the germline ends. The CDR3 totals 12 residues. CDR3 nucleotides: TGTGCCAGCAGCCCCCGGCCGGAGACCCAGTACTTC. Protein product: CASSPRPETQYF.

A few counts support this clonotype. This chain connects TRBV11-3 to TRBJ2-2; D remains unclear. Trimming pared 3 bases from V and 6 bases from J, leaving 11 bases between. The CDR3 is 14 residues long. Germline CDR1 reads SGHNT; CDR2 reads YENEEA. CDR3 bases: TGTGCCAGCAGCTTCCCCGAATCGGCCGGGGAGCTGTTTTTT. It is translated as CASSFPESAGELFF.

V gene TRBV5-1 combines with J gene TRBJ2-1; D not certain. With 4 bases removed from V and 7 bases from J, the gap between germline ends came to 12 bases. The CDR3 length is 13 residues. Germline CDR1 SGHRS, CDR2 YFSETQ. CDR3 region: CASSPVSANEQFF. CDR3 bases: TGCGCCAGCAGCCCTGTTTCTGCGAATGAGCAGTTCTTC.

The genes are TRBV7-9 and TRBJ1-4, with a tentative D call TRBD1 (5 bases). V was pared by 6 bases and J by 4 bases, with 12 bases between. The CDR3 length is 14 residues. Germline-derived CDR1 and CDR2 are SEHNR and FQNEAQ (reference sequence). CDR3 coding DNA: TGTGCCAGCAGTTTGGCCGGGGGTAATGAAAAACTGTTTTTT. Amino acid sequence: CASSLAGGNEKLFF.

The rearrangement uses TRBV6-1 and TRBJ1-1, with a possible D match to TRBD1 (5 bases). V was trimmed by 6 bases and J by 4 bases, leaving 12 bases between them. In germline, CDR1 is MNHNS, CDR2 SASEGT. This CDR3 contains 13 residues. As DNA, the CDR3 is TGTGCCAGCAGAACAGAGGGGCGCACTGAAGCTTTCTTT. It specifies CASRTEGRTEAFF.

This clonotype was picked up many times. DNA of the CDR3: TGTGCCAGCAGCTCCTATACGGGACTAGCATCCGAGCAGTTCTTC. It translates to CASSSYTGLASEQFF. The chain links TRBV11-2 to TRBJ2-1; 9 bases line up with TRBD2. CDR1 is SGHAT and CDR2 is FQNNGV in the germline V gene. The CDR3 totals 15 residues. The V and J ends lost 4 bases and 10 bases, in that order; junction bases with no gene match: 11.

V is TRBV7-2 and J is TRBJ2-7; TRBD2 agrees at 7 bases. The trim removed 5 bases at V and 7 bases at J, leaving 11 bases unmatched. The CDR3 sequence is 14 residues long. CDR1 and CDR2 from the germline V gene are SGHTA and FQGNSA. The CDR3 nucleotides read TGTGCCAGCAGCAGTTCGCGGGAGACTGGTGAGCAGTACGTC. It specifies CASSSSRETGEQYV.

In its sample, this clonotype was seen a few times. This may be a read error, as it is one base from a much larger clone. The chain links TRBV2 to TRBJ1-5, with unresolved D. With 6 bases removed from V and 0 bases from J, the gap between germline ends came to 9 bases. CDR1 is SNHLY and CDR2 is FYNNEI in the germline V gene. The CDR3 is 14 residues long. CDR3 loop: CASSGIDSNQPQHF. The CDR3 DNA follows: TGTGCCAGCAGCGGGATAGATAGCAATCAGCCCCAGCATTTT. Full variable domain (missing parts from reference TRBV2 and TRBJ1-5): EPEVTQTPSHQVTQMGQEVILRCVPISNHLYFYWYRQILGQKVEFLVSFYNNEISEKSEIFDDQFSVERPDGSNFTLKIRSTKLEDSAMYFCASSGIDSNQPQHFGDGTRLSIL.

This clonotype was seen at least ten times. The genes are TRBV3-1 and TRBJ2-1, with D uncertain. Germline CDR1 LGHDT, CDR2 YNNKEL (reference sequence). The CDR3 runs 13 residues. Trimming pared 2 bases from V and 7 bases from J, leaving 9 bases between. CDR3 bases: TGTGCCAGCAGCCAACTCTACGGGAATGAGCAGTTCTTC. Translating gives CASSQLYGNEQFF.

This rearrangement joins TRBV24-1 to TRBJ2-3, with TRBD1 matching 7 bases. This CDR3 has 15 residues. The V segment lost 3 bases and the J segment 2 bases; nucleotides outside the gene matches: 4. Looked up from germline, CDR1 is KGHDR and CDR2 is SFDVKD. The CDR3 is CATSDPGQNTDTQYF. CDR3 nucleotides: TGTGCCACCAGTGATCCGGGACAGAACACAGATACGCAGTATTTT.

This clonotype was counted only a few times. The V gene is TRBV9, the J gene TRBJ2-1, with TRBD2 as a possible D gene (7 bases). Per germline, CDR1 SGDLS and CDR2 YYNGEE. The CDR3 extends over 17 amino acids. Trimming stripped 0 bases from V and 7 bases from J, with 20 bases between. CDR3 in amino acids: CASSVGEGGPRSNEQFF. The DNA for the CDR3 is TGTGCCAGCAGCGTAGGGGAGGGGGGACCCAGGAGTAATGAGCAGTTCTTC.

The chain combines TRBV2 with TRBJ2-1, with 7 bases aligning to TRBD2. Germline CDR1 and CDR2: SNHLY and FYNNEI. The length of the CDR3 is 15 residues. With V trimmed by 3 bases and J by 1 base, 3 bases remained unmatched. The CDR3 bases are TGTGCCAGCAGTGAGCGGGAGTGGTCCTACAATGAGCAGTTCTTC. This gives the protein CASSEREWSYNEQFF.

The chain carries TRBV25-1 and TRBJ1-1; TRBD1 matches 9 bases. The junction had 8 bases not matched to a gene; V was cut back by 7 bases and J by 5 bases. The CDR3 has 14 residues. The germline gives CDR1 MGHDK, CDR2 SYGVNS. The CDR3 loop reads CASTTGTGRTEAFF. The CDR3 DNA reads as TGTGCCAGCACCACCGGGACAGGGCGGACTGAAGCTTTCTTT.

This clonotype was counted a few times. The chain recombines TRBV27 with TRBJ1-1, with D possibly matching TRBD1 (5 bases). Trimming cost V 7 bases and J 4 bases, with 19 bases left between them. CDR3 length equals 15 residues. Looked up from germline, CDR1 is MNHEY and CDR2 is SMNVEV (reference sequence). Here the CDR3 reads CASTSYLTGLTEAFF. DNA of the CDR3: TGTGCCAGCACATCCTACCTCACAGGTCTCACTGAAGCTTTCTTT.

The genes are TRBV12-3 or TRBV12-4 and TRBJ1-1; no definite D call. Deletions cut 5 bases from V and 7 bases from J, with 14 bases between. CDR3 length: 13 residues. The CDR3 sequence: CASSGTEYGEAFF. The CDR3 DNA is TGTGCCAGCAGTGGTACCGAGTACGGTGAAGCTTTCTTT.

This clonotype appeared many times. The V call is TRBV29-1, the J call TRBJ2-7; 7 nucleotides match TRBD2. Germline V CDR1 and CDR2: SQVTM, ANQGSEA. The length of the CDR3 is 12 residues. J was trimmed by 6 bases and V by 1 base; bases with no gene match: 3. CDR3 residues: CSVEAPGGEQYF. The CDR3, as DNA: TGCAGCGTTGAAGCCCCGGGGGGCGAGCAGTACTTC.

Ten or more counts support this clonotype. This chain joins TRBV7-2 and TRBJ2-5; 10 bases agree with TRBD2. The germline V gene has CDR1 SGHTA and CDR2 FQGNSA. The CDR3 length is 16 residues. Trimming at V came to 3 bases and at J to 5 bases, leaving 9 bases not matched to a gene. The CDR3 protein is CASSLGGGLALETQYF. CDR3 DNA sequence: TGTGCCAGCAGCTTGGGCGGGGGACTAGCGTTGGAGACCCAGTACTTC.

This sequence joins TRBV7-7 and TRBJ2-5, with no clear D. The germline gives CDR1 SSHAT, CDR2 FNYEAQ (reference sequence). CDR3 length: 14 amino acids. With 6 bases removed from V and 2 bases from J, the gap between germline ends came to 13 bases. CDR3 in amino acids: CASSPVSRQETQYF. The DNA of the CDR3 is TGTGCCAGCAGTCCAGTGTCCAGACAAGAGACCCAGTACTTC.

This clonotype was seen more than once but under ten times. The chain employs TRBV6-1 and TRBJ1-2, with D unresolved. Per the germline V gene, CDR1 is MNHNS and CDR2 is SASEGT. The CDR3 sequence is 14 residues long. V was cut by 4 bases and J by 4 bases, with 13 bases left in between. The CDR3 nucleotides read TGTGCCAGCAGTGTGGACCCTCGGGCCTATGGCTACACCTTC. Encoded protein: CASSVDPRAYGYTF.

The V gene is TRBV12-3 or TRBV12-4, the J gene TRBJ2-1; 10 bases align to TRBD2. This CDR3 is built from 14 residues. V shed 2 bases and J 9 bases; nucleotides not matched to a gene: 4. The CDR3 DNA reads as TGTGCCAGCAGTTTACAGCGGGAGGGCGGTGAGCAGTTCTTC. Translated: CASSLQREGGEQFF.